What follows are 28 T cell receptor beta chains derived from one specimen sequenced in a study of preoperative IRX-2 immunotherapy in early breast cancer. Treatment denoted: preoperative locoregional IRX-2 cytokine immunotherapy. TCRdb's copy holds only in-frame clones and misses some; the assay was immunoSEQ multiplex PCR. Of about 15,000 clones detected, roughly 91% appear once; the ten largest clones hold roughly 29%. This material was acquired from a patient treated with IRX-2 immunotherapy. The receptors were gathered from a human donor with breast cancer.

This clone has only one observation. The chain has TRBV7-6 and TRBJ2-1; 9 positions match TRBD1. Unmatched junction bases numbered 8, after V lost 5 bases and J lost 0 bases. The CDR3 spans 17 residues. Per the germline V gene, CDR1 is SGHVS and CDR2 is FNYEAQ. Here the CDR3 reads CASSTTGGKDSYNEQFF. The CDR3 nucleotides are TGTGCCAGCAGCACCACAGGGGGCAAGGACTCCTACAATGAGCAGTTCTTC.

The chain carries TRBV18 and TRBJ1-2; 8 bases map to TRBD1. There are 15 residues in the CDR3. Germline trimming cut 1 base from V and 8 bases from J; bases unmatched to any gene: 9. The germline gives CDR1 KGHSH, CDR2 LQKENI. The CDR3 loop is CASSPLGQELGGYTF. CDR3 coding DNA: TGTGCCAGCTCACCACTGGGACAGGAGCTAGGGGGCTACACCTTC.

This chain links TRBV10-1 with TRBJ2-3, with 12 bases that match TRBD1. The CDR3 totals 15 residues. Germline V CDR1 and CDR2: WNHNN, SYGVQD (reference sequence). The J segment lost 9 bases and the V segment lost 6 bases, leaving 10 bases of the junction unmatched. CDR3 sequence: CASSDAGTGGGTQYF. CDR3 nucleotides: TGCGCCAGCAGCGACGCCGGGACAGGGGGCGGCACGCAGTATTTT.

This CDR3 reads CASSVIGYSGNTIYF. CDR3 bases: TGTGCCAGCAGCGTAATTGGTTACTCTGGAAACACCATATATTTT. The V gene is TRBV9, the J gene TRBJ1-3; D is unclear. Germline CDR1 is SGDLS and CDR2 is YYNGEE. The CDR3 has 15 amino acids. V was pared by 1 base and J by 0 bases, with 8 bases between.

This chain joins TRBV28 and TRBJ2-2, with D possibly matching TRBD2 (5 bases). Germline V gene sequence: CDR1 MDHEN, CDR2 SYDVKM. V lost 6 bases and J lost 4, with 21 bases in between. This CDR3 contains 17 residues. For the CDR3, the DNA is TGTGCCAGCAGGAGGCCGACGGGTTCTGAGGGCACCGGGGAGCTGTTTTTT. This translates into CASRRPTGSEGTGELFF.

This clone is a singleton in its sample. The chain couples TRBV9 to TRBJ2-3; a possible D gene is TRBD2 (6 bases). The CDR3 consists of 14 residues. Germline CDR1 reads SGDLS; CDR2 reads YYNGEE. Trimming removed 4 bases at V and 1 base at J, with 10 bases between. The CDR3 sequence is CASSLGGGTDTQYF. The CDR3 DNA follows: TGTGCCAGCAGCCTCGGGGGAGGCACAGATACGCAGTATTTT.

V usage is TRBV15 and J usage is TRBJ2-1; 13 nucleotides match TRBD2. Germline assignment: CDR1 LNHNV and CDR2 YYDKDF (reference sequence). CDR3 length equals 18 residues. With V trimmed by 2 bases and J by 9 bases, 13 bases remained unmatched. CDR3 in amino acids: CATSRPHSGTSGVGEQFF. The CDR3 coding sequence is TGTGCCACCAGCAGACCGCATTCCGGGACTAGCGGGGTGGGTGAGCAGTTCTTC.

The count of this clone is one. The chain uses TRBV2 and TRBJ2-5; D perhaps matches TRBD2 (7 bases). Trimming shortened V by 5 bases and J by 1 base, and 14 bases separated the two germline ends. Germline loops: CDR1 SNHLY, CDR2 FYNNEI. The length of the CDR3 is 15 residues. This chain's CDR3 is CASSRWGGGQETQYF. The CDR3 bases are TGTGCCAGCAGTCGGTGGGGGGGCGGCCAAGAGACCCAGTACTTC.

The chain links TRBV19 to TRBJ1-3; D unresolved. The germline gives CDR1 LNHDA, CDR2 SQIVND (reference sequence). There are 15 residues in the CDR3. The CDR3 region has the DNA TGTGGCGCGAGGGCAGGTACGAGCTCTGGAAACACCATATATTTT. Translating it yields CGARAGTSSGNTIYF.

V and J are TRBV28 and TRBJ2-1; the match to TRBD2 covers 8 bases. Germline lookup yields CDR1 MDHEN and CDR2 SYDVKM. CDR3 length: 15 residues. V was pared by 6 bases and J by 4 bases, with 8 bases of the junction left unmatched. The chain's CDR3 is CASSTTGLEYNEQFF. As DNA, the CDR3 is TGTGCCAGCAGCACAACGGGACTAGAGTACAATGAGCAGTTCTTC.

The chain couples TRBV27 to TRBJ1-2, with D possibly matching TRBD1 (5 bases). The CDR3 runs to 15 residues. CDR1 is MNHEY and CDR2 is SMNVEV in the germline V gene (reference sequence). Trimming cost V 5 bases and J 4 bases, with 17 bases left between them. CDR3 sequence reads: CASSPRDGGSYGYTF. In nucleotides, the CDR3 is TGTGCCAGCAGTCCCAGGGACGGGGGGAGCTATGGCTACACCTTC.

The rearrangement uses TRBV6-5 and TRBJ2-1, with D tentatively TRBD1 (7 bases). The CDR3 is made up of 14 amino acids. The V end lost 6 bases, the J end lost 9 bases, and 18 bases lay between the germline ends. Germline V gene lookup returns CDR1 MNHEY and CDR2 SVGAGI. CDR3 loop: CASSRQGWRGEQFF. The CDR3 nucleotides are TGTGCCAGCAGCCGACAGGGTTGGAGGGGTGAGCAGTTCTTC.

The sample holds one count of this clone. The chain is built from TRBV21-1 and TRBJ1-1; the table's D call, TRBD1, was not checked against the DNA. TRBV21-1 is labeled a pseudogene. The CDR3 extends over 14 amino acids. The CDR3 region is CASLQGPRYTEAFF. In DNA form, the CDR3 reads TGTGCCAGCTTACAGGGGCCGCGCTACACTGAAGCTTTCTTT.

The chain recombines TRBV4-1 with TRBJ1-2; D gene ambiguous. The germline V and J ends were trimmed by 4 bases and 6 bases, with 15 bases remaining between them. The germline V gene encodes CDR1 MGHRA and CDR2 YSYEKL. The CDR3 runs to 14 residues. CDR3 amino acids: CASSPPGRADGYTF. The CDR3 DNA reads as TGCGCCAGCAGCCCGCCTGGGCGGGCCGATGGCTACACCTTC.

This chain connects TRBV6-1 to TRBJ2-3; TRBD2 matches at 10 bases. CDR3 length equals 20 residues. Per the germline V gene, CDR1 is MNHNS and CDR2 is SASEGT. With V trimmed by 2 bases and J by 0 bases, 14 bases remained unmatched. This CDR3 reads CASSELWAGLAGASTDTQYF. In DNA, the CDR3 is TGTGCCAGCAGTGAACTATGGGCCGGCCTAGCGGGGGCTAGCACAGATACGCAGTATTTT.

V and J are TRBV30 and TRBJ2-5; D is undetermined. The DNA end is a closer match to TRBJ2-7, so the J assignment may be wrong. The CDR3 is 16 residues long. Germline V CDR1 and CDR2: GTSNPN, SVGIG (reference sequence). The CDR3 sequence is CAWTPPGFNGIYEQYF. CDR3 nucleotides: TGTGCCTGGACCCCTCCCGGGTTCAACGGCATCTACGAGCAGTACTTC.

This chain links TRBV10-3 with TRBJ2-1, with D perhaps matching TRBD1 (5 bases). Trimming pared 1 base from V and 10 bases from J, leaving 17 bases between. The germline gives CDR1 ENHRY, CDR2 SYGVKD. This CDR3 has 15 amino acids. CDR3 sequence: CAISEFTRQPGEQFF. The CDR3 DNA reads TGTGCCATCAGTGAGTTCACAAGACAGCCCGGGGAGCAGTTCTTC.

The chain carries TRBV19 and TRBJ1-4; 7 nucleotides align to TRBD1. Germline lookup yields CDR1 LNHDA and CDR2 SQIVND (reference sequence). V gave up 4 bases and J gave up 6 bases; unmatched junction bases: 5. The length of the CDR3 is 14 residues. The DNA for the CDR3 is TGTGCCAGTAGTACGATTGACAGGGATGAAAAACTGTTTTTT. Amino acids: CASSTIDRDEKLFF.

The chain has TRBV12-5 and TRBJ2-1, with D unresolved. V lost 1 base, J lost 15 bases, and 16 bases lay in between. The germline gives CDR1 LGHNT, CDR2 FRNRAP. CDR3 length: 13 residues. For the CDR3, the DNA is TGTGCTAGTGGTTTGGGTATTTCCCAGAGAGCGTTCTTC. Amino acids: CASGLGISQRAFF.

The chain recombines TRBV7-8 with TRBJ1-3; 8 positions agree with TRBD1. The germline V gene encodes CDR1 SGHVS and CDR2 FQNEAQ. The CDR3 contains 15 residues. Trimming at V came to 6 bases and at J to 6 bases, leaving 10 bases not matched to a gene. The CDR3 spells CASREYQGAENTIYF. CDR3 nucleotide sequence: TGTGCCAGCAGAGAGTACCAGGGGGCGGAAAACACCATATATTTT.

V and J are TRBV5-1 and TRBJ2-1; tentatively, D is TRBD2 (6 bases). Trimming took off 4 bases at V and 4 bases at J, with 18 bases between the two ends. CDR1 is SGHRS and CDR2 is YFSETQ in the germline V gene. The CDR3 extends over 16 amino acids. Written as DNA, the CDR3 is TGCGCCAGCAGCCCGGACTATGACGCCCTGTACAATGAGCAGTTCTTC. Translating gives CASSPDYDALYNEQFF.

V is TRBV10-3 and J is TRBJ1-5, with D possibly matching TRBD1 (6 bases). Deletions cut 6 bases from V and 2 bases from J, with 14 bases between. Looked up from germline, CDR1 is ENHRY and CDR2 is SYGVKD. The CDR3 totals 15 residues. CDR3 nucleotides: TGTGCCATCAGCCCCGGACAGTCGGGCAATCAGCCCCAGCATTTT. This translates into CAISPGQSGNQPQHF.

This chain joins TRBV10-2 and TRBJ1-5; D is perhaps TRBD1 (5 bases). The CDR3 totals 12 residues. The germline CDR1 and CDR2 sequences are WSHSY and SAAADI. V lost 3 bases and J 9 bases, leaving 9 bases between the germline ends. Written as DNA, the CDR3 is TGCGCCAGCAGTGATGGGGCGAGGCCCCAGCATTTT. Encoded protein: CASSDGARPQHF.

CDR3 protein: CASSFLAGSYEQYV. The CDR3 nucleotides read TGCGCCAGCAGTTTTCTAGCGGGGTCCTACGAGCAGTACGTC. The genes are TRBV10-2 and TRBJ2-7; TRBD2 matches 9 bases. Trimming removed 5 bases from V and 1 base from J; junction bases left unmatched: 3. The CDR3 covers 14 residues. The germline V gene has CDR1 WSHSY and CDR2 SAAADI.

In this sample, this clone turned up a few times. The chain carries TRBV7-2 and TRBJ2-3, with 9 bases matching TRBD2. V lost 0 bases to trimming and J lost 2 bases; unmatched junction nucleotides: 6. Per germline, CDR1 SGHTA and CDR2 FQGNSA. The CDR3 is made up of 17 amino acids. The CDR3 DNA sequence: TGTGCCAGCAGCTTAGCGGGTAGCGGGGGACCCACAGATACGCAGTATTTT. Residues: CASSLAGSGGPTDTQYF. Using reference TRBV7-2 and TRBJ2-3 for the parts outside the CDR3, the full variable domain is GAGVSQSPSNKVTEKGKDVELRCDPISGHTALYWYRQSLGQGLEFLIYFQGNSAPDKSGLPSDRFSAERTGGSVSTLTIQRTQQEDSAVYLCASSLAGSGGPTDTQYFGPGTRLTVL.

The V and J genes are TRBV10-1 and TRBJ2-7; D remains ambiguous. The germline V gene encodes CDR1 WNHNN and CDR2 SYGVQD (reference sequence). The CDR3 is 12 amino acids. The V end lost 5 bases, the J end lost 2 bases, and 7 bases lay between the germline ends. The CDR3 region is CASSRDPYEQYF. The CDR3 coding sequence is TGCGCCAGCAGTAGGGATCCCTACGAGCAGTACTTC.

The V gene is TRBV4-1, the J gene TRBJ1-1; TRBD1 matches at 9 bases. Germline assignment: CDR1 MGHRA and CDR2 YSYEKL. The ends lost 1 base at V and 5 bases at J; junction bases unmatched: 8. The CDR3 totals 16 residues. The CDR3 spells CASSQVGTGWKTEAFF. DNA for the CDR3: TGCGCCAGCAGCCAAGTTGGGACAGGGTGGAAGACTGAAGCTTTCTTT.

The chain is built from TRBV11-2 and TRBJ2-7; possible D gene TRBD1, 5 bases. Trimming left V 5 bases short and J 3 bases short, with 14 bases between. The CDR3 loop spans 14 amino acids. Looked up from germline, CDR1 is SGHAT and CDR2 is FQNNGV. CDR3 residues: CASSPPGQSYEQYF. The CDR3 DNA sequence: TGTGCCAGCAGCCCTCCAGGGCAAAGCTACGAGCAGTACTTC.